Each of the 7 T cell receptor beta chains below was sequenced from the same sample in a study of blood T cell repertoires in COVID-19. TCRdb's table, derived via immunoSEQ multiplex PCR, lists solely in-frame clones and lacks some. The sample has fewer than 45,000 clones, 74% seen once. Sequenced input: peripheral blood. These receptors came from a man in his 70s with COVID-19, enrolled during active disease.

This chain connects TRBV5-1 to TRBJ2-7; D uncertain. This CDR3 region has 15 residues. Germline CDR1 is SGHRS and CDR2 is YFSETQ. Trimming removed 4 bases from V and 3 bases from J, with 17 bases in between. The CDR3 loop reads CASSLEGNSNYEQYF. CDR3 nucleotide sequence: TGCGCCAGCAGCCTGGAAGGAAACAGCAACTACGAGCAGTACTTC. The full variable domain, its missing parts supplied by reference TRBV5-1 and TRBJ2-7, is KAGVTQTPRYLIKTRGQQVTLSCSPISGHRSVSWYQQTPGQGLQFLFEYFSETQRNKGNFPGRFSGRQFSNSRSEMNVSTLELGDSALYLCASSLEGNSNYEQYFGPGTRLTVT.

This clone rates as medium-sized. The chain couples TRBV7-9 to TRBJ2-3; tentative D call: TRBD2 (6 bases). The ends were cut back, 1 base at V and 6 bases at J, with 14 bases in the middle. The germline V gene has CDR1 SEHNR and CDR2 FQNEAQ (reference sequence). This CDR3 has 15 residues. The CDR3: CASSLGGLSGDTQYF. In DNA form, the CDR3 reads TGTGCCAGCAGCTTAGGGGGACTCTCGGGGGATACGCAGTATTTT.

The chain is built from TRBV6-2 or TRBV6-3 and TRBJ1-1; D is possibly TRBD1 (5 bases). The CDR3 consists of 13 residues. Looked up from germline, CDR1 is MNHEY and CDR2 is SVGEGT. Between the trimmed V and J ends, which lost 2 bases and 6 bases, there was a span of 10 bases. The CDR3 protein is CASSYQGFSEAFF. CDR3 coding DNA: TGTGCCAGCAGTTACCAGGGTTTTTCTGAAGCTTTCTTT.

The chain links TRBV19 to TRBJ1-2; perhaps TRBD1 as D (6 bases). Trimming left V 3 bases short and J 4 bases short, with 9 bases between. Germline lookup yields CDR1 LNHDA and CDR2 SQIVND (reference sequence). This CDR3 is built from 13 residues. The CDR3 here is CASSMGAGYGYTF. The CDR3 nucleotides read TGTGCCAGTAGTATGGGGGCTGGCTATGGCTACACCTTC.

The CDR3 sequence is CASSLGGGGNNEQFF. The CDR3 DNA sequence: TGTGCCAGCAGCTTAGGCGGGGGGGGAAACAATGAGCAGTTCTTC. This sequence joins TRBV7-2 and TRBJ2-1; 9 nucleotides line up with TRBD2. V dropped 1 base and J dropped 5; count of bases not matched to a gene: 3. The germline V gene encodes CDR1 SGHTA and CDR2 FQGNSA. The length of the CDR3 is 15 residues.

The genes are TRBV6-5 and TRBJ1-3; D gene uncertain. Trimming took off 0 bases at V and 3 bases at J, with 9 bases between the two ends. Germline V gives CDR1 MNHEY, CDR2 SVGAGI. This CDR3 region has 15 residues. CDR3 in amino acids: CASSYSSHRGNTIYF. CDR3 coding DNA: TGTGCCAGCAGTTACTCGTCACACCGTGGAAACACCATATATTTT.

The gene calls are TRBV5-1 and TRBJ2-1; D might be TRBD2 (6 bases). The CDR3 sequence is 16 residues long. The germline V and J ends were trimmed by 2 bases and 0 bases, with 12 bases remaining between them. Germline CDR1 and CDR2: SGHRS and YFSETQ. CDR3 protein: CASSFSGHSSYNEQFF. The CDR3 DNA sequence: TGCGCCAGCAGCTTTAGCGGCCATAGCTCCTACAATGAGCAGTTCTTC.